This T cell receptor beta chain was sequenced during a study of T-cell memory formation after mild COVID-19. Turning to this clonotype: No antigen is known for it.

TCRdb re-called the 5' RACE reads with MiXCR, one entry per CDR3 protein. The sample holds about 470,000 distinct CDR3 sequences, more than 20% seen once. Study-level findings and limits: The study found balanced CD4/CD8 in clones contracting day 15 to 85 and a CD4+ lean in later expanders. The study found contracting CD4+ clones mainly in CM and EM and contracting CD8+ clones in EMRA.

Trimming took off 0 bases at V and 2 bases at J, with 16 bases between the two ends. The CDR3 has 16 amino acids. CDR1 is DFQATT, CDR2 SNEGSKA, per germline (reference sequence). The sample consisted of PBMCs or a T cell subset sorted from them (not recorded which). The rearrangement uses TRBV20-1 and TRBJ1-2; D might be TRBD1 (5 bases). This TCR derives from an adult woman who had mild COVID-19 (a few samples of this study predate the infection). Cell type and time point are not known. The CDR3 region has the DNA TGCAGTGCTAGAGATCCCTCAGGGAGGAAAAACTATGGCTACACCTTC. It translates to CSARDPSGRKNYGYTF.